Listed here are 28 T cell receptor beta chains from one sample, sequenced in a study of CD8 T cells in Susac syndrome. Reverse transcription of about 0.45 to 1 ug RNA was performed with random hexamers. TCRdb reanalysed the immunoSEQ multiplex PCR reads using MiXCR and keeps one entry per CDR3 protein. The sample contains 50,000 to 55,000 distinct CDR3 sequences, 85% to 95% of which appear only once. Sequences were obtained from CD8+ T cells from PBMCs. Receptor source: a human donor with Susac syndrome.

The chain employs TRBV20-1 and TRBJ2-2; D not resolved. Germline V gene sequence: CDR1 DFQATT, CDR2 SNEGSKA (reference sequence). Trimming took 3 bases from V and 8 from J, leaving 13 bases between them. This CDR3 contains 13 residues. CDR3 loop: CSASGGWAGELFF. CDR3 bases: TGCAGTGCTAGTGGTGGATGGGCGGGGGAGCTGTTTTTT.

The J gene is TRBJ2-5, the V gene TRBV9; D is unresolved. Trimming pared 3 bases from V and 4 bases from J, leaving 19 bases between. This CDR3 has 16 amino acids. Germline loops: CDR1 SGDLS, CDR2 YYNGEE. In nucleotides, the CDR3 is TGTGCCAGCAGCGGGGGTATGACCCAAATAGGAGAGACCCAGTACTTC. Protein: CASSGGMTQIGETQYF.

The V gene is TRBV15, the J gene TRBJ2-1; D unclear. The CDR3 has 12 amino acids. CDR1 is LNHNV and CDR2 is YYDKDF in the germline V gene (reference sequence). With 0 bases removed from V and 5 bases from J, the gap between germline ends came to 2 bases. CDR3: CATSRENNEQFF. In DNA form, the CDR3 reads TGTGCCACCAGCAGAGAAAACAATGAGCAGTTCTTC.

CDR3 sequence: CASSLKRERGETQYF. DNA of the CDR3: TGTGCCAGCAGCTTGAAGAGAGAGCGCGGTGAGACCCAGTACTTC. The J gene is TRBJ2-5, the V gene TRBV5-4, with D hard to call. This CDR3 spans 15 amino acids. CDR1 and CDR2 from the germline V gene are SGHNT and YYREEE (reference sequence). The V gene lost 1 base and the J gene lost 5 bases, with 15 bases spanning the gap.

This clonotype appeared once. The chain carries TRBV5-4 and TRBJ2-1; no clear D. The V and J ends lost 2 bases and 10 bases respectively, with 7 bases between them. Germline V gene sequence: CDR1 SGHNT, CDR2 YYREEE (reference sequence). The CDR3 sequence is 11 residues long. The CDR3 spells CASSFLGEQFF. In DNA form, the CDR3 reads TGTGCCAGCAGCTTTTTGGGCGAGCAGTTCTTC.

The V gene is TRBV19, the J gene TRBJ1-5; tentative D call: TRBD1 (6 bases). This CDR3 comprises 15 residues. CDR1 is LNHDA, CDR2 SQIVND, per germline (reference sequence). Trimming took off 0 bases at V and 3 bases at J, with 9 bases between the two ends. The CDR3 coding sequence is TGTGCCAGTAGTATAGAGGGGGCCGACAATCAGCCCCAGCATTTT. It encodes CASSIEGADNQPQHF. Using reference TRBV19 and TRBJ1-5 for the parts outside the CDR3, the full variable domain is DGGITQSPKYLFRKEGQNVTLSCEQNLNHDAMYWYRQDPGQGLRLIYYSQIVNDFQKGDIAEGYSVSREKKESFPLTVTSAQKNPTAFYLCASSIEGADNQPQHFGDGTRLSIL.

The table lists this clonotype with a count of one. The rearrangement uses TRBV27 and TRBJ1-4, with D unresolved. The germline gives CDR1 MNHEY, CDR2 SMNVEV (reference sequence). CDR3 length equals 17 residues. V lost 4 bases to trimming and J lost 5 bases, with 20 bases between them. The DNA of the CDR3 is TGTGCCAGCAGTTCATCCCTAGATGGAGGGCACAATGAAAAACTGTTTTTT. As protein: CASSSSLDGGHNEKLFF.

V gene TRBV5-6 combines with J gene TRBJ2-7, with TRBD1 matching 7 bases. There are 16 residues in the CDR3. After removal of 0 bases from V and 4 bases from J, the junction contained 10 bases not matched to a gene. The germline V gene encodes CDR1 SGHDT and CDR2 YYEEEE. The CDR3, as DNA: TGTGCCAGCAGCTTGGTTCTCGGACAGGTGGTTTACGAGCAGTACTTC. Its protein is CASSLVLGQVVYEQYF.

V gene TRBV29-1 combines with J gene TRBJ1-2, with unresolved D. Germline V lookup: CDR1 SQVTM, CDR2 ANQGSEA. This CDR3 is built from 12 residues. Trimming cost V 2 bases and J 4 bases, with 8 bases left between them. CDR3 sequence reads: CSVELRSYGYTF. DNA of the CDR3: TGCAGCGTTGAACTGAGGAGCTATGGCTACACCTTC.

With respect to this clonotype: A single base separates this from a much larger clone, so it may be a read error. The chain employs TRBV27 and TRBJ2-7; 9 bases line up with TRBD2. The germline gives CDR1 MNHEY, CDR2 SMNVEV (reference sequence). V trimming: 7 bases; J trimming: 7 bases; junction bases outside the gene matches: 11. CDR3 length equals 14 residues. The CDR3 sequence: CASKNGLAYNEQYF. CDR3 coding DNA: TGTGCCAGCAAAAACGGACTAGCGTACAATGAGCAGTACTTC.

This chain links TRBV3-1 with TRBJ2-1, with 8 bases that match TRBD2. This CDR3 is built from 13 residues. V shed 8 bases and J 5 bases; nucleotides not matched to a gene: 5. Germline lookup yields CDR1 LGHDT and CDR2 YNNKEL (reference sequence). In DNA, the CDR3 is TGTGCCAGCTTTGCGGGAGGCGACAATGAGCAGTTCTTC. This encodes CASFAGGDNEQFF.

This sequence joins TRBV12-5 and TRBJ2-4; a weak D match, TRBD2 (6 bases). This CDR3 has 17 residues. Trimming left V 5 bases short and J 3 bases short, with 20 bases between. Germline lookup yields CDR1 LGHNT and CDR2 FRNRAP. In nucleotides, the CDR3 is TGTGCTAGTGGTCAGGGCCGGGAGATTGGGGACAAAAACATTCAGTACTTC. As protein: CASGQGREIGDKNIQYF.

The chain recombines TRBV20-1 with TRBJ1-1, with a weak D call TRBD1 (5 bases). The CDR3 totals 14 residues. Germline CDR1 DFQATT, CDR2 SNEGSKA (reference sequence). V was pared by 1 base and J by 0 bases, with 9 bases between. This chain's CDR3 is CSARAAGMNTEAFF. The CDR3, as DNA: TGCAGTGCTAGAGCGGCAGGGATGAACACTGAAGCTTTCTTT.

The chain is built from TRBV11-2 and TRBJ1-6; D uncertain. Trimming took off 0 bases at V and 0 bases at J, with 6 bases between the two ends. The CDR3 runs to 16 residues. Germline CDR1 and CDR2: SGHAT and FQNNGV. The CDR3 reads CASSLEGSSYNSPLHF. The CDR3 nucleotides are TGTGCCAGCAGCTTAGAAGGAAGCTCCTATAATTCACCCCTCCACTTT.

The chain links TRBV25-1 to TRBJ1-2, with D perhaps TRBD1 (5 bases). The CDR3 covers 12 residues. Germline loops: CDR1 MGHDK, CDR2 SYGVNS. Trimming stripped 8 bases from V and 5 bases from J, with 12 bases between. The CDR3 DNA follows: TGTGCCAGCGCGGGGAAGGGGTATGGCTACACCTTC. This sequence encodes CASAGKGYGYTF.

The rearrangement links TRBV4-3 to TRBJ2-3; D perhaps matches TRBD2 (6 bases). The CDR3 totals 13 residues. Germline lookup yields CDR1 LGHNA and CDR2 YSLEER. V was trimmed by 0 bases and J by 6 bases, leaving 7 bases between them. The CDR3 loop is CASSQDRGDTQYF. Here the CDR3 DNA reads TGCGCCAGCAGCCAAGATCGGGGGGATACGCAGTATTTT.

There are a few counts of this clonotype. The chain recombines TRBV6-2 or TRBV6-3 with TRBJ2-3; D not resolved. This CDR3 is 12 amino acids long. Germline loops: CDR1 MNHEY, CDR2 SVGEGT. V lost 5 bases and J lost 5, with 8 bases in between. CDR3 sequence: CASSPGGDTQYF. The CDR3 nucleotides are TGTGCCAGCAGTCCCGGTGGAGATACGCAGTATTTT.

This clonotype was seen once. The V and J genes are TRBV19 and TRBJ2-7; possibly TRBD1 or TRBD2 for D (5 bases each). The V gene's germline CDR1 is LNHDA and CDR2 SQIVND (reference sequence). V was clipped by 3 bases and J by 0 bases, with 9 bases between them. This CDR3 is built from 14 residues. CDR3 in amino acids: CASSISGSSYEQYF. In nucleotides, the CDR3 is TGTGCCAGTAGTATCTCAGGGAGCTCCTACGAGCAGTACTTC. The variable domain in full, completed from reference TRBV19 and TRBJ2-7, reads DGGITQSPKYLFRKEGQNVTLSCEQNLNHDAMYWYRQDPGQGLRLIYYSQIVNDFQKGDIAEGYSVSREKKESFPLTVTSAQKNPTAFYLCASSISGSSYEQYFGPGTRLTVT.

The chain has TRBV7-9 and TRBJ2-1; 8 bases are shared with TRBD1. The CDR3 extends over 15 amino acids. Germline lookup yields CDR1 SEHNR and CDR2 FQNEAQ (reference sequence). The J segment lost 7 bases and the V segment lost 4 bases, leaving 9 bases of the junction unmatched. CDR3: CASSWPDRARNEQFF. DNA of the CDR3: TGTGCCAGCAGCTGGCCGGACAGGGCTAGGAATGAGCAGTTCTTC. Combining the CDR3 with reference TRBV7-9 and TRBJ2-1 gives the whole variable domain DTGVSQNPRHKITKRGQNVTFRCDPISEHNRLYWYRQTLGQGPEFLTYFQNEAQLEKSRLLSDRFSAERPKGSFSTLEIQRTEQGDSAMYLCASSWPDRARNEQFFGPGTRLTVL.

The rearrangement joins TRBV7-3 to TRBJ1-2, with 8 bases fitting TRBD1. The trim removed 0 bases at V and 4 bases at J, leaving 4 bases unmatched. CDR1 SGHTA and CDR2 FQGTGA come from the germline V gene. The CDR3 covers 15 residues. The CDR3 is CASSLTGQGFYGYTF. In nucleotides, the CDR3 is TGTGCCAGCAGCTTAACAGGACAGGGCTTCTATGGCTACACCTTC.

This chain connects TRBV20-1 to TRBJ2-7, with 7 bases identical to TRBD1. CDR1 DFQATT and CDR2 SNEGSKA come from the germline V gene (reference sequence). V lost 0 bases to trimming and J lost 3 bases; unmatched junction nucleotides: 5. The CDR3 has 14 residues. For the CDR3, the DNA is TGCAGTGCTAGAGATCTCCGGACAGGCTACGAGCAGTACTTC. Translated: CSARDLRTGYEQYF.

Only one count was recorded for this clonotype. The chain employs TRBV4-1 and TRBJ2-1, with 10 bases identical to TRBD2. CDR3 length: 17 residues. With V trimmed by 2 bases and J by 5 bases, 9 bases remained unmatched. Germline CDR1 is MGHRA and CDR2 is YSYEKL. This CDR3 reads CASSQWTGAGGNNEQFF. CDR3 bases: TGCGCCAGCAGCCAATGGACGGGAGCGGGGGGGAACAATGAGCAGTTCTTC.

V usage is TRBV27 and J usage is TRBJ2-7, with D possibly matching TRBD1 (6 bases). V lost 7 bases and J lost 2, with 9 bases in between. This CDR3 comprises 12 residues. Germline V gene sequence: CDR1 MNHEY, CDR2 SMNVEV (reference sequence). In nucleotides, the CDR3 is TGTGCCAGCAAGGCAGGGGCCTACGAGCAGTACTTC. It encodes CASKAGAYEQYF.

The rearrangement uses TRBV24-1 and TRBJ2-1, with 8 bases aligning to TRBD2. CDR3 length: 15 residues. V lost 3 bases and J lost 8; bases outside the gene matches: 8. Germline V CDR1 and CDR2: KGHDR, SFDVKD. The CDR3 protein is CATSDPTGGLYEQFF. The DNA of the CDR3 is TGTGCCACCAGTGATCCGACGGGGGGGCTCTATGAGCAGTTCTTC.

J is TRBJ1-1 and V is TRBV4-1; D not resolved. Germline CDR1 reads MGHRA; CDR2 reads YSYEKL. The CDR3 spans 13 residues. The V and J ends lost 3 bases and 4 bases respectively, with 9 bases between them. This CDR3 reads CASSQQQSTEAFF. In nucleotides, the CDR3 is TGCGCCAGCAGCCAGCAACAGAGCACTGAAGCTTTCTTT.

The table lists this clonotype with a count of one. The rearrangement links TRBV7-9 to TRBJ2-3; 11 positions agree with TRBD2. The CDR3 is made up of 16 amino acids. CDR1 is SEHNR and CDR2 is FQNEAQ in the germline V gene (reference sequence). V was pared by 3 bases and J by 7 bases, with 9 bases of the junction left unmatched. The CDR3 is CASSFLSGGDKHTQYF. In DNA, the CDR3 is TGTGCCAGCAGCTTTCTTAGCGGGGGGGACAAGCATACGCAGTATTTT.

The chain couples TRBV12-3 or TRBV12-4 to TRBJ2-5; D may be TRBD1 (5 bases). The CDR3 covers 16 residues. Trimming cost V 3 bases and J 4 bases, with 18 bases left between them. For the CDR3, the DNA is TGTGCCAGCAGTTTGGAAAACAGCCGGACACCAGAGACCCAGTACTTC. Translated: CASSLENSRTPETQYF.

The gene calls are TRBV10-3 and TRBJ2-3; D call uncertain. CDR3 size: 11 residues. CDR1 is ENHRY, CDR2 SYGVKD, per germline. V was clipped by 3 bases and J by 2 bases, with 0 bases between them. As DNA, the CDR3 is TGTGCCATCAGTGACACAGATACGCAGTATTTT. It is translated as CAISDTDTQYF.